This note documents a single T cell receptor beta chain sequence. This clonotype appeared many times. The target of this receptor is not known. Base-call qualities are not available, and no considerably larger clone is one nucleotide away. Reading from cysteine to phenylalanine, the CDR3 counts 15 amino acids. The sequence is cut down to CDR3 DNA, 45 bases in frame from base 1. V is reduced by 6 bases and J by 0 bases, leaving a spacing of 14 bases between them. The germline V gene gives CDR1 as SGHTA and CDR2 as FQGNSA. The data were taken from a study of patients and donors after allogeneic stem cell transplantation (dated by TCRdb to 2018 to 2021). Libraries were prepared through RT-PCR. TCRdb names NextSeq 550 as the instrument used. Through fastp at Q25 and MiXCR, TCRdb rebuilt clones from the public reads, retaining in-frame beta chains. When rows share a CDR3 protein, they turn into one entry using the most common DNA and genes. This sample comprises fewer than 10,000 distinct CDR3 sequences, about 4% of them detected only once. The ten largest make up less than 20% of the sample.

This chain joins TRBV7-2 to TRBJ1-1; the D gene is perhaps TRBD1, from 5 matching bases. The source material was blood, either unsorted or a sorted T cell fraction (not recorded which). The receptor was isolated from a human donor who was either an allogeneic HSCT recipient or a stem cell or donor lymphocyte infusion donor (not recorded which). It is not recorded whose cells these are; they may come from a transplant donor. The CDR3 protein is CASSLHGTVNTEAFF. The sequence in DNA is TGTGCCAGCAGTTTACATGGGACGGTGAACACTGAAGCTTTCTTT.